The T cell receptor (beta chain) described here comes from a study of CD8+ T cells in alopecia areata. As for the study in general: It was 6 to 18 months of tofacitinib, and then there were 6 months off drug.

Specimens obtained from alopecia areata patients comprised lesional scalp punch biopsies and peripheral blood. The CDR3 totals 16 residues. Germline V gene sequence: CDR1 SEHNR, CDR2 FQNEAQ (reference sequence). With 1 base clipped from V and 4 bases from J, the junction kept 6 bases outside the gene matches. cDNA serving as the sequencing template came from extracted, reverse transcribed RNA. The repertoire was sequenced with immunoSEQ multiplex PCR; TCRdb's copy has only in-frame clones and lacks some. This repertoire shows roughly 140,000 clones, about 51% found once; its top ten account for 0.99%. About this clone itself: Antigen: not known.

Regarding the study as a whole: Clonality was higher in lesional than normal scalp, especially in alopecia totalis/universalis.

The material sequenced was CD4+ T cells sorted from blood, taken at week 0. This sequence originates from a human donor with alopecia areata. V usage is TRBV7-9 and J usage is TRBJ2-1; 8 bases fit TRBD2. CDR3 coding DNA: TGTGCCAGCAGCTTAGGGACTGGCGGGGGGTACAATGAGCAGTTCTTC. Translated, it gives CASSLGTGGGYNEQFF.